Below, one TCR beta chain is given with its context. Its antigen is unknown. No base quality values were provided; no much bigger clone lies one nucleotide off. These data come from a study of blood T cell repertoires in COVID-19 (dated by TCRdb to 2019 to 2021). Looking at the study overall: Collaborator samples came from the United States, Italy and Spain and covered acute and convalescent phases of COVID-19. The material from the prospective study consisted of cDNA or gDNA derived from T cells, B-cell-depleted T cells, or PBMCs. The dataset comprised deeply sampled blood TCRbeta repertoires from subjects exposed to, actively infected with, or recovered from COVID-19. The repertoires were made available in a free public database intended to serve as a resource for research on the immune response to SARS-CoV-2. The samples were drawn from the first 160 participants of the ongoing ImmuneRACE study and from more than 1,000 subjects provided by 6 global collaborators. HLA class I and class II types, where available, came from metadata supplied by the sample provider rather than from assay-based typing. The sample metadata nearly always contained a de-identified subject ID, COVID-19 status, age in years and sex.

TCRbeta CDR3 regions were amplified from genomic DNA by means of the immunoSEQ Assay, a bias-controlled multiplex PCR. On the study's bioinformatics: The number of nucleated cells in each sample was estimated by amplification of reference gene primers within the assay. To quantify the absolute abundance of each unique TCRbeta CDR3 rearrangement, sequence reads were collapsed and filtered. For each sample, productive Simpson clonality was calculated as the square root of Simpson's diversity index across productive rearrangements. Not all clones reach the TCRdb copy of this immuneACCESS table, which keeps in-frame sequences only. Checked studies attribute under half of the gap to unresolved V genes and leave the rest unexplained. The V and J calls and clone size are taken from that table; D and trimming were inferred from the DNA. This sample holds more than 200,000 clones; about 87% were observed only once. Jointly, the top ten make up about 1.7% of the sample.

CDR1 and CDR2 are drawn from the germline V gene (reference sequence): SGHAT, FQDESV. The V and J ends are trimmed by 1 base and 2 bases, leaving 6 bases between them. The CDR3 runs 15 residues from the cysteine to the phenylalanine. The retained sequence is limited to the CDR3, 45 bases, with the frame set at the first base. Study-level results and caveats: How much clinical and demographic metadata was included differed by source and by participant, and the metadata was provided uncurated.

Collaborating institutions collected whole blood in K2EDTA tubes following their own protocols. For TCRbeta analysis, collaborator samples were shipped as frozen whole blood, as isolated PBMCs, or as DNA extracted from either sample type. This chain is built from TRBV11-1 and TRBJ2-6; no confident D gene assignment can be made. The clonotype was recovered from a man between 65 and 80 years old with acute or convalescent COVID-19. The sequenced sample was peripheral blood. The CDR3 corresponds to CASSLVGTGANVLTF. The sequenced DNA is TGTGCCAGCAGCTTAGTCGGTACTGGGGCCAACGTCCTGACTTTC.